Presented here are 16 T cell receptor beta chains from one specimen sequenced in a study of T cell responses to AZD1222 COVID-19 vaccine. Sequenced by immunoSEQ multiplex PCR; TCRdb stores in-frame clones only, minus some. The data contain 110,000 to 150,000 clones, 70% to 90% of them singletons. Sequences were derived from peripheral blood, sampled on day 0 of AZD1222 vaccination. The receptors here all came from an adult in good health.

The rearrangement joins TRBV27 to TRBJ1-4; 7 nucleotides align to TRBD1. V was pared by 1 base and J by 8 bases, with 4 bases of the junction left unmatched. The CDR3 contains 14 residues. Germline V gene sequence: CDR1 MNHEY, CDR2 SMNVEV (reference sequence). As DNA, the CDR3 is TGTGCCAGCAGTTTATTTGCAGGGGGAGAAAAACTGTTTTTT. Its protein is CASSLFAGGEKLFF.

This clone was seen just once. The CDR3 coding sequence is TGTGCCAGCAGCTATACAGGGGAAGATGAGCAGTTCTTC. It is translated as CASSYTGEDEQFF. The gene calls are TRBV6-5 and TRBJ2-1; TRBD1 aligns across 7 bases. The CDR3 totals 13 residues. The junction had 7 bases not matched to a gene; V was cut back by 6 bases and J by 8 bases. The germline V gene has CDR1 MNHEY and CDR2 SVGAGI.

This clone came up once. The V and J genes are TRBV4-1 and TRBJ1-5, with D unresolved. The CDR3 covers 13 residues. The germline CDR1 and CDR2 sequences are MGHRA and YSYEKL. V was shortened by 4 bases and J by 1 base, with 5 bases between the two germline ends. In DNA, the CDR3 is TGCGCCAGCAGCCGCGGGAGCAATCAGCCCCAGCATTTT. Amino acids: CASSRGSNQPQHF.

This clone was seen more than once but under ten times. The J gene is TRBJ2-5, the V gene TRBV24-1; the D call may be TRBD1 or TRBD2 (5 bases each). This CDR3 comprises 16 residues. Germline V gene lookup returns CDR1 KGHDR and CDR2 SFDVKD. The V gene lost 12 bases and the J gene lost 4 bases, with 26 bases spanning the gap. Written as DNA, the CDR3 is TGTGCCCACAGACTCGATCATAGGGGAGAAAGAGAGACCCAGTACTTC. Its translation is CAHRLDHRGERETQYF.

DNA for the CDR3: TGCGCCAGCAGCTTTCAGGGGGAAACCGGGGAGCTGTTTTTT. The encoded protein is CASSFQGETGELFF. The chain has TRBV5-1 and TRBJ2-2; 7 positions match TRBD1. The junction had 3 bases not matched to a gene; V was cut back by 2 bases and J by 5 bases. CDR3 length: 14 amino acids. The germline CDR1 and CDR2 sequences are SGHRS and YFSETQ.

This clone was observed a handful of times. V gene TRBV5-1 combines with J gene TRBJ2-7, with a weak D call TRBD2 (6 bases). Germline CDR1 and CDR2: SGHRS and YFSETQ. The CDR3 is 13 amino acids. V lost 4 bases to trimming and J lost 6 bases, with 14 bases between them. Here the CDR3 DNA reads TGCGCCAGCAGCCGGGACGGGAGAAGCGAGCAGTACTTC. This codes for CASSRDGRSEQYF.

The J gene is TRBJ1-2, the V gene TRBV27, with a possible D match to TRBD1 (6 bases). CDR3 length equals 15 residues. V lost 5 bases, J lost 5 bases, and 18 bases lay in between. Germline CDR1 reads MNHEY; CDR2 reads SMNVEV (reference sequence). CDR3 DNA sequence: TGTGCCAGCAGTCAAGGACAGACAATAGGATATGGCTACACCTTC. Its protein product is CASSQGQTIGYGYTF.

CDR3 DNA sequence: TGTGCCAGCAGCTCGCGGAGAACTCAGCCCCAGCATTTT. Residues: CASSSRRTQPQHF. V usage is TRBV5-6 and J usage is TRBJ1-5; unclear D gene. Germline V lookup: CDR1 SGHDT, CDR2 YYEEEE. This CDR3 comprises 13 residues. Between the trimmed V and J ends, which lost 3 bases and 6 bases, there was a span of 10 bases.

This clone has only one observation. The gene calls are TRBV7-9 and TRBJ1-4; D is unresolved. This CDR3 is 14 amino acids long. In germline, CDR1 is SEHNR, CDR2 FQNEAQ (reference sequence). The germline V and J ends were trimmed by 6 bases and 5 bases, with 13 bases remaining between them. CDR3 bases: TGTGCCAGCAGAGGAGGAGTACCGAATGAAAAACTGTTTTTT. Translated: CASRGGVPNEKLFF.

CDR3 sequence (DNA): TGTGCCAGCAGCCCGACAGGGGGTCATGGCTACACCTTC. As protein: CASSPTGGHGYTF. This rearrangement joins TRBV12-3 or TRBV12-4 to TRBJ1-2; 9 nucleotides align to TRBD1. Germline trimming cut 6 bases from V and 6 bases from J; bases unmatched to any gene: 5. This CDR3 is 13 amino acids long.

The chain joins TRBV28 to TRBJ1-2; TRBD1 aligns across 7 bases. Losses at the gene ends were 5 bases for V and 4 bases for J; bases not matched to a gene: 10. Germline CDR1 is MDHEN and CDR2 is SYDVKM. The CDR3 is 15 amino acids. The CDR3 sequence: CASSLITGDIYGYTF. The CDR3 region has the DNA TGTGCCAGCAGTCTGATTACAGGGGATATCTATGGCTACACCTTC.

The chain recombines TRBV7-8 with TRBJ2-3; D gene unclear. The germline CDR1 and CDR2 sequences are SGHVS and FQNEAQ. The CDR3 contains 16 residues. The ends were cut back, 5 bases at V and 0 bases at J, with 15 bases in the middle. The CDR3: CASSRGPQDSTDTQYF. CDR3 DNA sequence: TGTGCCAGCAGCCGCGGCCCGCAGGATAGCACAGATACGCAGTATTTT.

This chain joins TRBV29-1 and TRBJ1-1; D not resolved. Deletions cut 3 bases from V and 7 bases from J, with 6 bases between. CDR1 and CDR2 from the germline V gene are SQVTM and ANQGSEA. There are 10 residues in the CDR3. The CDR3 DNA reads TGCAGCGTTGAGCTTAGTGAAGCTTTCTTT. This sequence encodes CSVELSEAFF.

The J gene is TRBJ1-3, the V gene TRBV7-9; no definite D call. Trimming left V 1 base short and J 0 bases short, with 7 bases between. Germline V gene sequence: CDR1 SEHNR, CDR2 FQNEAQ (reference sequence). This CDR3 region has 15 residues. The CDR3 loop reads CASSLEWSSGNTIYF. The CDR3 nucleotides are TGTGCCAGCAGCTTAGAATGGAGCTCTGGAAACACCATATATTTT.

The J gene is TRBJ1-5, the V gene TRBV7-2; 10 positions agree with TRBD1. V lost 4 bases and J lost 4; bases outside the gene matches: 10. This CDR3 comprises 17 residues. Per germline, CDR1 SGHTA and CDR2 FQGNSA. The CDR3 sequence is CASSSGQGERRNQPQHF. The CDR3 region has the DNA TGTGCCAGCAGCTCCGGACAGGGGGAGCGAAGGAATCAGCCCCAGCATTTT.

V and J are TRBV4-1 and TRBJ2-1, with TRBD2 matching 10 bases. Unmatched junction bases numbered 11, after V lost 0 bases and J lost 9 bases. The CDR3 sequence is 17 residues long. Germline assignment: CDR1 MGHRA and CDR2 YSYEKL. The CDR3 region has the DNA TGCGCCAGCAGCCAAGAAAGAAAGCGGGGGGGCCGAGGTGAGCAGTTCTTC. It translates to CASSQERKRGGRGEQFF.